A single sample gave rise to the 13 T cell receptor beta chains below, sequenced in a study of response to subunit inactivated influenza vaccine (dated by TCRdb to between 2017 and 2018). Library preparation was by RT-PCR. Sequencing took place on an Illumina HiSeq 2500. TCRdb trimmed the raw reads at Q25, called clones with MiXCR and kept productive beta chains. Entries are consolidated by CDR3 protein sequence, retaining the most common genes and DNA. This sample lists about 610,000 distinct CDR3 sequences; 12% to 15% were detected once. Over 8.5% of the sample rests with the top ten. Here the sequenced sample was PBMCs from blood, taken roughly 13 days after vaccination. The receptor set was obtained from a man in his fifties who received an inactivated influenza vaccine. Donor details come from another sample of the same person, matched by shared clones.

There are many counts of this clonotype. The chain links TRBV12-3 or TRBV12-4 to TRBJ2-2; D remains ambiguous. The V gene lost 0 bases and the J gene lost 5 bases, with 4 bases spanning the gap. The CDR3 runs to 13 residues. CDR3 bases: TGTGCCAGCAGTTTAGCTAGTACCGGGGAGCTGTTTTTT. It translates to CASSLASTGELFF.

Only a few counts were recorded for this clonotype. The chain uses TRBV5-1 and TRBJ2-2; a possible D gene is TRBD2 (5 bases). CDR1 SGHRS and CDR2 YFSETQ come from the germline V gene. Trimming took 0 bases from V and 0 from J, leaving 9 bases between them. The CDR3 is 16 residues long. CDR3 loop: CASSLVSGTNTGELFF. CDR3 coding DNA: TGCGCCAGCAGCTTGGTGTCGGGGACGAACACCGGGGAGCTGTTTTTT.

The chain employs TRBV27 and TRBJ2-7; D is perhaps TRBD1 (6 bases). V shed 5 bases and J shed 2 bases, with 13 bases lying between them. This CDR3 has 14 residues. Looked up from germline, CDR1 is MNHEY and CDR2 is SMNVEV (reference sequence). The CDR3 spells CASSPYRETYEQYF. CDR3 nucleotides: TGTGCCAGCAGTCCATACAGGGAAACCTACGAGCAGTACTTC.

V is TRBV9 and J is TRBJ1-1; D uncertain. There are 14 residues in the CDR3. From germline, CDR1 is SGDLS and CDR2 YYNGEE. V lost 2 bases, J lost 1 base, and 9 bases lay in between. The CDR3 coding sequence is TGTGCCAGCAGCGTCGACGGAAGGAACACTGAAGCTTTCTTT. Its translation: CASSVDGRNTEAFF.

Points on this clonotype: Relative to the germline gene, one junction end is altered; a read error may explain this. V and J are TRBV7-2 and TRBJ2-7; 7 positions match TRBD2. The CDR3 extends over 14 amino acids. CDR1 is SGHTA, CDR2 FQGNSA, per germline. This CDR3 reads CDSSTSGIPDEQYF. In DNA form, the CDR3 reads TGTGACAGCAGCACGAGCGGGATTCCCGACGAGCAGTACTTC.

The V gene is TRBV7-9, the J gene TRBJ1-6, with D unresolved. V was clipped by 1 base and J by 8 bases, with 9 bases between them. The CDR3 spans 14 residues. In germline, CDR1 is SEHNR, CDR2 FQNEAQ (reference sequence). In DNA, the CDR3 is TGTGCCAGCAGCTTAGGGAAAGGTGATTCACCCCTCCACTTT. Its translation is CASSLGKGDSPLHF.

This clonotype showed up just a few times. In DNA form, the CDR3 reads TGTGCCACCAGTGACCCGGGAACCACAGATACGCAGTATTTT. Protein: CATSDPGTTDTQYF. The rearrangement links TRBV24-1 to TRBJ2-3, with D possibly TRBD2 on 5 matching bases. The CDR3 totals 14 residues. Germline CDR1 reads KGHDR; CDR2 reads SFDVKD. V was clipped by 4 bases and J by 2 bases, with 9 bases between them.

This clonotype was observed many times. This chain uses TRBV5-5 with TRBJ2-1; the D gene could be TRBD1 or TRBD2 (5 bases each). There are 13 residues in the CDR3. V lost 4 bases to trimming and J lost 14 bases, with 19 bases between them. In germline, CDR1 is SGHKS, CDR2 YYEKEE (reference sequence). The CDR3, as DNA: TGTGCCAGCAGCCCGCAATATGGGGGTTTCGAGTTCTTC. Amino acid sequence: CASSPQYGGFEFF.

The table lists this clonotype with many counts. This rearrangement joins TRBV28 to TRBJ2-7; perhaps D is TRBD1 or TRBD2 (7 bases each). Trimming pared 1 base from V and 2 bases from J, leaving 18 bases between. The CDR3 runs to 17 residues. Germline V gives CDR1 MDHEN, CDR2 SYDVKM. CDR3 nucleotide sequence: TGTGCCAGCAGTTTATCTATTGGGAGGGACAGAACCTACGAGCAGTACTTC. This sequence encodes CASSLSIGRDRTYEQYF.

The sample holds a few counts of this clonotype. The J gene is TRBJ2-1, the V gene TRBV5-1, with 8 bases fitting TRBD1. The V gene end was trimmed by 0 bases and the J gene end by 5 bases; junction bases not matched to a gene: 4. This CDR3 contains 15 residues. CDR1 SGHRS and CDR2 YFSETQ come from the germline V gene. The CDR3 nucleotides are TGCGCCAGCAGCTTGGGGGGGACAGGAGACAATGAGCAGTTCTTC. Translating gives CASSLGGTGDNEQFF. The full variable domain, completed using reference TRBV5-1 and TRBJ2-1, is KAGVTQTPRYLIKTRGQQVTLSCSPISGHRSVSWYQQTPGQGLQFLFEYFSETQRNKGNFPGRFSGRQFSNSRSEMNVSTLELGDSALYLCASSLGGTGDNEQFFGPGTRLTVL.

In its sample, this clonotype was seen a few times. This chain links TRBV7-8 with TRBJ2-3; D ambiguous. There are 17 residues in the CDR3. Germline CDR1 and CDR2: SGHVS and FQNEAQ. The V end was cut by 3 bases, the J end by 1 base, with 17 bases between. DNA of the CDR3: TGTGCCAGCAGCTTTGGACGCGGCTTCCAGGGCACAGATACGCAGTATTTT. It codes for CASSFGRGFQGTDTQYF.

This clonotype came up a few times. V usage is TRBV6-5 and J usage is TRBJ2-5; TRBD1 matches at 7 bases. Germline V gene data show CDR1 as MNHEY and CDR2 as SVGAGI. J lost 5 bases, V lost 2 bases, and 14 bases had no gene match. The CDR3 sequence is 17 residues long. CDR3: CASSYPTDRESRETQYF. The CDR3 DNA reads TGTGCCAGCAGTTACCCGACTGACAGGGAATCTCGGGAGACCCAGTACTTC.

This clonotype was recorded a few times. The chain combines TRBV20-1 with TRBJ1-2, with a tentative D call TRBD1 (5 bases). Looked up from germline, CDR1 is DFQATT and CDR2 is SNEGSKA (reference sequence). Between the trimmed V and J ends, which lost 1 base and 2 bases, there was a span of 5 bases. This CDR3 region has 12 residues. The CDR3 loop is CSARGGNYGYTF. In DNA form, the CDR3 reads TGCAGTGCTAGAGGGGGCAACTATGGCTACACCTTC.